The clone carrying this T cell receptor beta chain was counted a single time. Participants were placed into cohorts based on the clinical history they reported. Cohort 3 donors were reported recovered after two negative PCRs, clearance, or symptom resolution. Germline assignment: CDR1 KGHDR and CDR2 SFDVKD. The CDR3 spans 12 residues. Trimming removed 4 bases at V and 4 bases at J, with 4 bases between. The entry originates in a study of blood T cell repertoires in COVID-19. In the original workflow: Reference gene primer amplification yielded estimated nucleated cell counts. Only in-frame clones appear in the TCRdb table, and some are missing; sequencing was by immunoSEQ multiplex PCR. The DNA was the basis for D and trimming; V, J and clone size are from that table. Of approximately 200,000 clones listed, 80% to 90% are singletons.

The clonotype comes from a man aged 25-40 years who had recovered from COVID-19. Sequencing was carried out using PBMCs or T cells enriched from blood (not recorded which). This sequence joins TRBV24-1 and TRBJ2-1, with unresolved D. The CDR3 region is CATSDLYNEQFF. CDR3 sequence (DNA): TGTGCCACCAGTGACCTATACAATGAGCAGTTCTTC.